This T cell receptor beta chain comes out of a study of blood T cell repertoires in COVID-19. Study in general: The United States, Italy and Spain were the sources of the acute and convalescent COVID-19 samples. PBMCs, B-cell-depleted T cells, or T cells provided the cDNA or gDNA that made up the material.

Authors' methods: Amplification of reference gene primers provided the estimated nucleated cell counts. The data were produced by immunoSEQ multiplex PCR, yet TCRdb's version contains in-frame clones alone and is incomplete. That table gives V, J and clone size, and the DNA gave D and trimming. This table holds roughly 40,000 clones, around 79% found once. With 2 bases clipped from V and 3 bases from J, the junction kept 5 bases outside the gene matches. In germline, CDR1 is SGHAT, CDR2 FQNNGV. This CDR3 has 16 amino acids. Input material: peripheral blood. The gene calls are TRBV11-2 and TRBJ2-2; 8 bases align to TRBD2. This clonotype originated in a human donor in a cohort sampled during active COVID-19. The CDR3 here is CASSLTLAEYTGELFF. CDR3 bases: TGTGCCAGCAGCTTAACACTAGCGGAATACACCGGGGAGCTGTTTTTT.